A single TCR beta chain is shown here with its context. This clonotype occurred many times. What this receptor recognizes is not known. No base quality values were provided; no much bigger clone lies one nucleotide off. Clipping removes 4 bases from V and 5 bases from J, with 4 as the unmatched junction base count. From cysteine to phenylalanine, the CDR3 is 13 amino acids long. CDR3 DNA is the only sequence kept; it has 39 bases, read in frame from the first base. CDR1 and CDR2, per the germline V gene (reference sequence), are SEHNR and FQNEAQ. TCR cDNA was synthesized by 5'RACE template switching, which introduced a universal primer site and unique molecular identifiers. cDNA synthesis was primed from both the TCR alpha and TCR beta constant segments. Library amplification used two PCR steps, and the second PCR step added sample barcodes and sequencing adapters. Sequencing of the libraries was done on either Illumina HiSeq 2500 (2x100 bp) or NovaSeq (2x150 bp). The original methods were these. Reads were demultiplexed and collapsed into UMI consensus sequences with MIGEC, and V(D)J alignment was performed with MiXCR. Using edgeR on replicate PBMC samples, clonotypes were called vaccine-responding if FDR was below 0.01 and the log2 fold change was above 5 up to day 15. Bulk clonotypes were assigned CD4 or CD8 identity according to which sequenced CD4 or CD8 repertoire held them at higher abundance. TCRdb passed the public sequencing reads through fastp at Q25 and MiXCR, retaining productive beta sequences. Rows matching on CDR3 protein sequence are summarized as one entry with the most common DNA and genes. None of the V and J calls come from the authors' own analysis; TCRdb made them. The sample profile shows more than 55,000 distinct CDR3 sequences; 7.4% of them were found once. The ten biggest clones cover 36% of the sample.

The entry originates in a study of T cells after yellow fever vaccination (dated by TCRdb to between 2017 and 2020). A note on the overall study: Libraries from fractions with low cell numbers were prepared with the SMART-Seq v4 Ultra Low Input RNA kit. Two healthy male donors made up the cohort, one aged 18 to 30 years and the other aged 30 to 40 years. Bulk TCR alpha and beta repertoires were sequenced longitudinally to track T-cell clones before and after primary and booster YFV17D yellow fever vaccination. Blood samples were taken at several timepoints before and after primary and secondary immunization, and bulk PBMC replicates and cell subsets were isolated.

What the research found in general, with its limitations: Compared with the primary T-cell response, the secondary T-cell response was faster but weaker, reaching its peak on day 5 rather than on day 15. Only two donors were included in the study, so the extent to which the findings can be generalized is limited. Computational filtering was needed because FACS-sorted repertoires could contain abundant contaminating clonotypes from the bulk population. A small share of clonotypes occurred in both CD4 and CD8 compartments, likely arising from convergent recombination. Most clones expanded after primary vaccination were re-detected after the booster (around 96% of CD4 and roughly 85% of CD8), suggesting broad memory maintenance.

The sample's treatment or condition label, decoded: live attenuated yellow fever vaccine strain. PBMCs were isolated from peripheral blood using a standard Ficoll-Paque protocol. Dynabeads CD4 and CD8 positive selection kits were used to isolate the CD4 and CD8 T-cell fractions. TriZol was used to extract RNA from bulk PBMCs, CD4 and CD8 fractions, and dextramer-positive and dextramer-negative fractions. The rearrangement joined TRBV7-9 to TRBJ1-1, and TRBD1 matches 7 of the central bases. The source material was CD8+ T cells sorted from PBMCs, sampled 15 days after the yellow fever booster vaccination. This receptor was taken from a man aged 25-45 years who received the YFV17D yellow fever vaccine. For the CDR3, the sequence is CASSSPGGTEAFF. The DNA sequence follows: TGTGCCAGCAGCTCCCCAGGGGGAACTGAAGCTTTCTTT.